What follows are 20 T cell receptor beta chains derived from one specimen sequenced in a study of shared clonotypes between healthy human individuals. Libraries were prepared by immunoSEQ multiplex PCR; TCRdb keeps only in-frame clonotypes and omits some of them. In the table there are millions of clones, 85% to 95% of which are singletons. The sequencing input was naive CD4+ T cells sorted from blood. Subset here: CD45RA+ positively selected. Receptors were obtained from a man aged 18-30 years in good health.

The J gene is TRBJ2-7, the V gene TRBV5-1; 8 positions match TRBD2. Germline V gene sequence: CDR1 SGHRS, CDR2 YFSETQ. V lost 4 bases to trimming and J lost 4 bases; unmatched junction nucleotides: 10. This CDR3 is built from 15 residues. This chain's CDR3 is CASSPREAGLYEQYF. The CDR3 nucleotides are TGCGCCAGCAGCCCGCGGGAGGCAGGTCTTTACGAGCAGTACTTC.

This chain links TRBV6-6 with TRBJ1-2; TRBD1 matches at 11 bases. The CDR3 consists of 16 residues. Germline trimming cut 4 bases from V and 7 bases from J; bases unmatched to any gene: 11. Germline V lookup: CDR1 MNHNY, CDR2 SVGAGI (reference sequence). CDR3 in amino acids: CASSFPTGQGESGYTF. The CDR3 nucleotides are TGTGCCAGCAGTTTCCCGACGGGACAGGGGGAATCTGGCTACACCTTC.

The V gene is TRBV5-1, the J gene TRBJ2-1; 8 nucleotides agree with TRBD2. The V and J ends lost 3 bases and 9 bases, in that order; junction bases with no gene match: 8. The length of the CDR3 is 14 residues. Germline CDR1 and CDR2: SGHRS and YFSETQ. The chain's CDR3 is CASSSGTSLTEQFF. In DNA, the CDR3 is TGCGCCAGCAGCTCCGGGACTAGTCTAACTGAGCAGTTCTTC. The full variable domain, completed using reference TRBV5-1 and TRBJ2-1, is KAGVTQTPRYLIKTRGQQVTLSCSPISGHRSVSWYQQTPGQGLQFLFEYFSETQRNKGNFPGRFSGRQFSNSRSEMNVSTLELGDSALYLCASSSGTSLTEQFFGPGTRLTVL.

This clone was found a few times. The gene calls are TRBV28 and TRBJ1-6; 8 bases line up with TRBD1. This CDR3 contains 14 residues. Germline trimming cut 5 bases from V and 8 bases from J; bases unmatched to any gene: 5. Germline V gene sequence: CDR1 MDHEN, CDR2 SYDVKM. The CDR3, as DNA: TGTGCCAGCAGTACCCGGACAGGGCATTCACCCCTCCACTTT. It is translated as CASSTRTGHSPLHF.

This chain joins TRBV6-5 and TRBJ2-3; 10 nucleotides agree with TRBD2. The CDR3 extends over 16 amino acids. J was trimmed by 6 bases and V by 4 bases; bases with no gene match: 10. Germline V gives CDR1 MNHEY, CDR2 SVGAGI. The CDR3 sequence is CASSWGSSGSPDTQYF. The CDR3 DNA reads TGTGCCAGCAGTTGGGGATCTAGCGGGAGTCCCGATACGCAGTATTTT.

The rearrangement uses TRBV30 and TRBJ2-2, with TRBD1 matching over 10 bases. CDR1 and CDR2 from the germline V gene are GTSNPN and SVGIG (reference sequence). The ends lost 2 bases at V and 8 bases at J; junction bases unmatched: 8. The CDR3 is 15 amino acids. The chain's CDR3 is CAWSIIGTGVGELFF. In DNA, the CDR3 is TGTGCCTGGAGTATAATCGGGACAGGGGTAGGGGAGCTGTTTTTT. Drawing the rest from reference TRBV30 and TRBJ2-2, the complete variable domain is SQTIHQWPATLVQPVGSPLSLECTVEGTSNPNLYWYRQAAGRGLQLLFYSVGIGQISSEVPQNLSASRPQDRQFILSSKKLLLSDSGFYLCAWSIIGTGVGELFFGEGSRLTVL.

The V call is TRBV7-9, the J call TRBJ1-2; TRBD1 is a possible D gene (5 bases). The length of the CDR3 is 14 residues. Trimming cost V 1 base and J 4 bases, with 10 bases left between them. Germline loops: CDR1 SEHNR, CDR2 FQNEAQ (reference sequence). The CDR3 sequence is CASSLEAGVYGYTF. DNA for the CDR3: TGTGCCAGCAGCTTAGAAGCGGGGGTCTATGGCTACACCTTC.

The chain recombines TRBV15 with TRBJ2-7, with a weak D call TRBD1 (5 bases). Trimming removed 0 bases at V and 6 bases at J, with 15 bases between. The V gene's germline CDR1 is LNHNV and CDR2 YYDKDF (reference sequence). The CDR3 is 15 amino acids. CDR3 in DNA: TGTGCCACCAGCAGAGATCTGGCAGGGCTGAGCGAGCAGTACTTC. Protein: CATSRDLAGLSEQYF.

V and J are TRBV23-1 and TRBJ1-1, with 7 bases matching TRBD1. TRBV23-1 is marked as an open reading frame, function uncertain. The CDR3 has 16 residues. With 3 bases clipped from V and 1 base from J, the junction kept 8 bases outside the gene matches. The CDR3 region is CASSQLQGFKNTEAFF. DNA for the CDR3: TGCGCCAGCAGTCAGCTACAGGGGTTTAAGAACACTGAAGCTTTCTTT.

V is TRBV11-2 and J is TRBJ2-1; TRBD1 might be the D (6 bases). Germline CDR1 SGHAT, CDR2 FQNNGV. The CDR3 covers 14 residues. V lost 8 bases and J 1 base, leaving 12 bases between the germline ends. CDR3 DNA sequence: TGTGCCAGCTCTCGTGGACAGTCCTACAATGAGCAGTTCTTC. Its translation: CASSRGQSYNEQFF.

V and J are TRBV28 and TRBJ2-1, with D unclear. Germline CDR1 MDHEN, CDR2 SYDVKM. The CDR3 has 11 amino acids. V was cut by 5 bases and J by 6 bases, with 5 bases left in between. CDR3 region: CASSERNEQFF. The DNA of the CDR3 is TGTGCCAGCAGTGAGCGCAATGAGCAGTTCTTC.

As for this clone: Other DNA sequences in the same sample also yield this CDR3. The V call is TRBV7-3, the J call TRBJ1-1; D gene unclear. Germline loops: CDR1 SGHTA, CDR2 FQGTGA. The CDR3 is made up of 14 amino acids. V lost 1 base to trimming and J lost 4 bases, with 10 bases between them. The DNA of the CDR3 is TGTGCCAGCAGCTTAAGCGGGGTCCGCACTGAAGCTTTCTTT. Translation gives CASSLSGVRTEAFF.

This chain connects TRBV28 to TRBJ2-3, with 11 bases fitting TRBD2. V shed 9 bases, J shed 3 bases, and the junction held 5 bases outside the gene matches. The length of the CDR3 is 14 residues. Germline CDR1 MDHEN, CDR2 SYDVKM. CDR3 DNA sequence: TGTGCCAGTAACCTAGCGGGGGGAACAGATACGCAGTATTTT. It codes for CASNLAGGTDTQYF. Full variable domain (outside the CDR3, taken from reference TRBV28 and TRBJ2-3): DVKVTQSSRYLVKRTGEKVFLECVQDMDHENMFWYRQDPGLGLRLIYFSYDVKMKEKGDIPEGYSVSREKKERFSLILESASTNQTSMYLCASNLAGGTDTQYFGPGTRLTVL.

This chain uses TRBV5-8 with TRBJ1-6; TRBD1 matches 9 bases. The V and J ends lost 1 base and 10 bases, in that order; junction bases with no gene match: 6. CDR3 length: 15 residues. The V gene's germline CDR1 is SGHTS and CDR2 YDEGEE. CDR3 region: CASSLRGQGGSPLHF. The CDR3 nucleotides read TGTGCCAGCAGCTTGAGGGGACAGGGAGGCTCACCCCTCCACTTT.

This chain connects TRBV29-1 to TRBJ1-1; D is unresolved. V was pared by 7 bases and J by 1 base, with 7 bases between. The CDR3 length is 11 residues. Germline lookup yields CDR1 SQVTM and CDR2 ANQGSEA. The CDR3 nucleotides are TGCAGCGCTATTTGGAACACTGAAGCTTTCTTT. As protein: CSAIWNTEAFF.

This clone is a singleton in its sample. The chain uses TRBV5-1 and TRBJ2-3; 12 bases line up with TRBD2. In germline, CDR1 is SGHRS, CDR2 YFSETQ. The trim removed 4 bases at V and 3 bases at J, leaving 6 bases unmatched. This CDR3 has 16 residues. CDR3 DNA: TGCGCCAGCAGCAAGGAACTAGCGGGAGGAACAGATACGCAGTATTTT. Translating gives CASSKELAGGTDTQYF.

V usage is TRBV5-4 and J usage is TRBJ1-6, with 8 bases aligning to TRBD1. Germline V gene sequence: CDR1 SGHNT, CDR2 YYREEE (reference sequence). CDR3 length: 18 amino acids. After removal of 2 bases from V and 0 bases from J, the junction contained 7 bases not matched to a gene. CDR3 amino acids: CASSFGTGSSSYNSPLHF. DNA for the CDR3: TGTGCCAGCAGCTTCGGGACAGGATCCAGCTCCTATAATTCACCCCTCCACTTT. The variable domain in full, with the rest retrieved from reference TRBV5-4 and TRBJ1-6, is ETGVTQSPTHLIKTRGQQVTLRCSSQSGHNTVSWYQQALGQGPQFIFQYYREEENGRGNFPPRFSGLQFPNYSSELNVNALELDDSALYLCASSFGTGSSSYNSPLHFGNGTRLTVT.

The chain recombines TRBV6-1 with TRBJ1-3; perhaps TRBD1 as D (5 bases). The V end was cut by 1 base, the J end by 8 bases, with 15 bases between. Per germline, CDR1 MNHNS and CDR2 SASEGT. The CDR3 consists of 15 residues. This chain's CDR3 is CASSEGVGVRDTIYF. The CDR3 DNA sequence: TGTGCCAGCAGTGAAGGGGTAGGGGTTCGGGACACCATATATTTT.

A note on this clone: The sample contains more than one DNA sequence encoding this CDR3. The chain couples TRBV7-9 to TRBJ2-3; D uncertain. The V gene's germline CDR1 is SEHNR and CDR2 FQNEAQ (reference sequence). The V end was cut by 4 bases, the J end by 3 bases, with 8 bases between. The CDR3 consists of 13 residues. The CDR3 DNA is TGTGCCAGCAGCTCCGCTGGGACAGATACGCAGTATTTT. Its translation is CASSSAGTDTQYF.

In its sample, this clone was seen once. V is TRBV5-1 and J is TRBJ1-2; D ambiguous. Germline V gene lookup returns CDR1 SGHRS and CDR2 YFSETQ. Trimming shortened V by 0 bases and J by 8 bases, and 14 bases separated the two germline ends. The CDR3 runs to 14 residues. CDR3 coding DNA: TGCGCCAGCAGCTTGGGTAATGGTCAGCAAGGCTACACCTTC. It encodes CASSLGNGQQGYTF.